The T cell receptor beta chain under discussion was sequenced for a study of technical replicates of blood from a few donors. The table came from immunoSEQ multiplex PCR; TCRdb's copy has only in-frame clones and leaves some out. Here the sample spans about 56,000 clones, 90% to 95% being singletons. This CDR3 comprises 15 residues. Germline V gene sequence: CDR1 SGHTA, CDR2 FQGTGA. The V segment lost 6 bases and the J segment 6 bases; nucleotides outside the gene matches: 13. This clonotype was sampled from a human donor in good health. Some clones in this sample may be carry-over from other donors' samples. Material: PBMCs. The chain links TRBV7-3 to TRBJ2-7; 8 nucleotides agree with TRBD1. This CDR3 is CASSSRSGGGSEQYF. CDR3 nucleotide sequence: TGTGCCAGCAGTTCCCGATCAGGGGGCGGGTCCGAGCAGTACTTC. The full variable domain, with the rest looked up from reference TRBV7-3 and TRBJ2-7, is GAGVSQTPSNKVTEKGKYVELRCDPISGHTALYWYRQSLGQGPEFLIYFQGTGAADDSGLPNDRFFAVRPEGSVSTLKIQRTERGDSAVYLCASSSRSGGGSEQYFGPGTRLTVT.